Shown below are 9 T cell receptor beta chains from a single sample sequenced in a study of response to subunit inactivated influenza vaccine. TCRdb recomputed calls from the RT-PCR reads with MiXCR, one row per CDR3 protein. This table has roughly 670,000 distinct CDR3 sequences, 14% appearing once. The starting material was PBMCs from blood, obtained less than 15 days before vaccination. All receptors come from a man aged 45 to 65 who received an inactivated influenza vaccine.

This clonotype was recorded a few times. The chain recombines TRBV5-4 with TRBJ2-3, with unresolved D. V lost 2 bases and J 5 bases, leaving 9 bases between the germline ends. The CDR3 totals 13 residues. Germline-derived CDR1 and CDR2 are SGHNT and YYREEE (reference sequence). The CDR3: CASSLSWGDTQYF. In DNA, the CDR3 is TGTGCCAGCAGCTTAAGTTGGGGAGATACGCAGTATTTT.

The chain joins TRBV20-1 to TRBJ1-6; 8 bases map to TRBD1. Germline loops: CDR1 DFQATT, CDR2 SNEGSKA (reference sequence). V lost 5 bases to trimming and J lost 6 bases; unmatched junction nucleotides: 6. This CDR3 region has 14 residues. CDR3 region: CSAGQGLGNSPLHF. In nucleotides, the CDR3 is TGCAGTGCTGGACAGGGTCTTGGTAATTCACCCCTCCACTTT.

This clonotype was detected only a few times. The chain is built from TRBV20-1 and TRBJ2-7; 7 nucleotides line up with TRBD2. This CDR3 spans 14 amino acids. The germline gives CDR1 DFQATT, CDR2 SNEGSKA (reference sequence). Trimming at V came to 2 bases and at J to 5 bases, leaving 9 bases not matched to a gene. The CDR3 bases are TGCAGTGCTAGATCACCAACTAGCGTCCACGAGCAGTACTTC. It is translated as CSARSPTSVHEQYF.

This clonotype was counted only a few times. The chain combines TRBV29-1 with TRBJ2-1; D possibly uses TRBD1 or TRBD2 (6 bases each). This CDR3 spans 13 amino acids. The germline V and J ends were trimmed by 4 bases and 2 bases, with 9 bases remaining between them. Germline V CDR1 and CDR2: SQVTM, ANQGSEA. The CDR3: CSVGGGPYNEQFF. The CDR3 DNA reads TGCAGCGTTGGTGGGGGGCCCTACAATGAGCAGTTCTTC.

The CDR3 loop reads CASSSGWWFF. In DNA form, the CDR3 reads TGTGCCAGCAGTTCAGGATGGTGGTTCTTC. The V gene is TRBV28, the J gene TRBJ2-1; D remains ambiguous. The CDR3 covers 10 residues. V was cut by 4 bases and J by 15 bases, with 10 bases left in between. Germline CDR1 reads MDHEN; CDR2 reads SYDVKM.

The chain has TRBV6-2 or TRBV6-3 and TRBJ2-5, with 9 bases matching TRBD1. The CDR3 covers 15 residues. Germline V gives CDR1 MNHEY, CDR2 SVGEGT. The V gene end was trimmed by 2 bases and the J gene end by 1 base; junction bases not matched to a gene: 2. This chain's CDR3 is CASSYTGGTQETQYF. DNA of the CDR3: TGTGCCAGCAGTTACACAGGGGGCACCCAAGAGACCCAGTACTTC.

The chain has TRBV30 and TRBJ1-2; D not resolved. Germline V CDR1 and CDR2: GTSNPN, SVGIG (reference sequence). The CDR3 has 13 amino acids. Trimming took 1 base from V and 4 from J, leaving 10 bases between them. The DNA of the CDR3 is TGTGCCTGGAGTGCCACAGTTCTCTATGGCTACACCTTC. It translates to CAWSATVLYGYTF.

This clonotype was picked up a small number of times. The chain is built from TRBV6-1 and TRBJ1-1; 7 bases match TRBD1. V trimming: 7 bases; J trimming: 3 bases; junction bases outside the gene matches: 14. Germline CDR1 is MNHNS and CDR2 is SASEGT. The CDR3 runs to 16 residues. CDR3 DNA: TGTGCCAGCACTCTACGCCCACAGGGGTTGTACACTGAAGCTTTCTTT. Encoded protein: CASTLRPQGLYTEAFF.

The rearrangement links TRBV28 to TRBJ2-3, with TRBD2 matching over 7 bases. The germline CDR1 and CDR2 sequences are MDHEN and SYDVKM. This CDR3 region has 16 residues. J lost 1 base, V lost 3 bases, and 7 bases had no gene match. This chain's CDR3 is CASSFASGKGTDTQYF. CDR3 nucleotide sequence: TGTGCCAGCAGTTTTGCGAGCGGGAAGGGCACAGATACGCAGTATTTT.